Listed below are T cell receptor beta chains from one sample, sequenced in a study of blood T cell repertoires in COVID-19. Only in-frame clones appear in the TCRdb table, and some are missing; sequencing was by immunoSEQ multiplex PCR. This sample yields roughly 200,000 clones, of which approximately 81% are seen a single time; around 20% belongs to the top ten. The sequenced material came from PBMCs or T cells enriched from blood (not recorded which). Receptor source: a man aged 35 to 55 who had recovered from COVID-19. CDR3s include the opening cysteine and the closing phenylalanine or tryptophan. D genes are given only for firm matches. Not all rows give a size; the values are once, few, many and, for expanded clones, a class.

j_call v_call d_call clone_size cdr3_nt cdr3_aa
TRBJ2-4 TRBV19 - - TGTGCCACCGGACCCCGGACAGTAAACATTCAGTACTTC CATGPRTVNIQYF
TRBJ2-7 TRBV7-2 - once TGTGCCAGCAGCTTAGAGATAGGGGTGGACAACTTC CASSLEIGVDNF
TRBJ2-7 TRBV2 - few TGTGCCAGCAGCGGACTAAACTACGAGCAGTACTTC CASSGLNYEQYF
TRBJ1-3 TRBV7-9 - few TGTGCCAGCAGCTTAGGATGGAGGCAGTCCTCTGGAAACACCATATATTTT CASSLGWRQSSGNTIYF
TRBJ2-5 TRBV20-1 - - TGCAGTGCTACCTCCCTAGCCCAGTACTTC CSATSLAQYF
TRBJ2-7 TRBV19 TRBD2 once TGTGCCAGCTCAGCGGGGATCCACGAGCAGTACTTC CASSAGIHEQYF
TRBJ2-7 TRBV5-1 TRBD2 - TGCGCCAGCAGCCCTGGCGGGGGGGGCGCGGGGTACGAGCAGTACTTC CASSPGGGGAGYEQYF
TRBJ2-7 TRBV15 TRBD2 - TGTGCCACCAGCAGAGGGCTAGCGGGTTCCTACGAGCAGTACTTC CATSRGLAGSYEQYF
TRBJ2-1 TRBV5-3 TRBD1 - TGTGCCAGAAGCCACTACATGCTAAAAACGGGACAGAGCTACAATGAGCAGTTCTTC CARSHYMLKTGQSYNEQFF
TRBJ2-7 TRBV27 - - TGTGCCAGCAGTTTAACTCCGGCGGCCTACGAGCAGTACTTC CASSLTPAAYEQYF
TRBJ2-7 TRBV5-4 TRBD1 - TGTGCCAGCAGCCCTAGGGACAGCCGAGTCGCCGAGCAGTACTTC CASSPRDSRVAEQYF
TRBJ2-3 TRBV10-3 - - TGTGCCATCAGTGAGTCGTTCGGGGGGCGCGTCACAGATACGCAGTATTTT CAISESFGGRVTDTQYF
TRBJ1-2 TRBV18 - - TGTGCCAGCTCACCAGGGGGGGCGACCTTCAACTATGGCTACACCTTC CASSPGGATFNYGYTF
TRBJ2-5 TRBV13 - - TGTGCCAGCAGCTTAGACGCGCGGGGCGGCCAAGAGACCCAGTACTTC CASSLDARGGQETQYF
TRBJ1-5 TRBV5-6 - few TGTGCCAGCAGCTTGACGGACTCCTATAGCAATCAGCCCCAGCATTTT CASSLTDSYSNQPQHF
TRBJ2-2 TRBV9 TRBD2 few TGTGCCAGCAGCGTAGGGCTAGCGGGAACCGGGGAGCTGTTTTTT CASSVGLAGTGELFF
TRBJ1-1 TRBV28 - once TGTGCCAGCAGTTTTGCGGGGGGGGCGGGCTGCACTGAAGCTTTCTTT CASSFAGGAGCTEAFF
TRBJ1-2 TRBV5-6 - - TGTGCCAGCAGCTTGGTGGGGGGAGAAGGCTACACCTTC CASSLVGGEGYTF
TRBJ2-1 TRBV28 TRBD2 - TGTGCCAGCAGTATATGGACTAGTCGGTCAATGAATGAGCAGTTCTTC CASSIWTSRSMNEQFF
TRBJ2-2 TRBV28 TRBD2 - TGTGCCAGCAGTGCAGGACTAGCGGCCGGGGAGCTGTTTTTT CASSAGLAAGELFF
TRBJ1-6 TRBV7-2 TRBD1 - TGTGCCAGCAGCTTAGCCGGACAGGGAGGTACCTATAATTCACCCCTCCACTTT CASSLAGQGGTYNSPLHF
TRBJ2-1 TRBV9 - - TGTGCCAGCAGCGTAGGGGTAGGAGGGCTCGCCAATGAGCAGTTCTTC CASSVGVGGLANEQFF
TRBJ2-1 TRBV2 TRBD2 once TGTGCCAGCAGTGGACCTAGCGGGGTGCTACACGATGAGCAGTTCTTC CASSGPSGVLHDEQFF
TRBJ2-7 TRBV7-2 TRBD2 - TGTGCCAGCAGCCATGGACTAGCTTTAACCTACGAGCAGTACTTC CASSHGLALTYEQYF
TRBJ1-1 TRBV3-1/TRBV3-2 TRBD1 - TGTGCCAGCAGCTTACGGGACAGGGAAGCTTTCTTT CASSLRDREAFF
TRBJ1-2 TRBV7-9 - - TGTGCCAGCAGCCCGCAGGGTGATGGCTACACCTTC CASSPQGDGYTF
TRBJ2-7 TRBV18 TRBD2 once TGTGCCAGCTCACCCGGGACTAGCGGGAGGACCGAGCAGTACTTC CASSPGTSGRTEQYF
TRBJ2-7 TRBV2 - - TGTGCCAGCAACTTACAGGGATCCTACGAGCAGTACTTC CASNLQGSYEQYF
TRBJ2-7 TRBV2 - few TGTGCCAGCAGCCGCTGGCAGGGAGGAGGGTTTGGGGACGAGCAGTACTTC CASSRWQGGGFGDEQYF
TRBJ1-1 TRBV9 - - TGTGCCAGCAGCGTAGGGAGTAGGGGGATGGCTGAAGCTTTCTTT CASSVGSRGMAEAFF
TRBJ2-3 TRBV19 - - TGTGCCAGTACCGTCGGCGGAGCAACAGATACGCAGTATTTT CASTVGGATDTQYF
TRBJ1-3 TRBV28 - - TGTGCCAGCAGTTTCGATTGGCAGGGAGGGAGAAACACCATATATTTT CASSFDWQGGRNTIYF
TRBJ2-2 TRBV5-6 TRBD1 few TGTGCCAGCAGCTTTGGGACAGGGGGCACCGGGGAGCTGTTTTTT CASSFGTGGTGELFF
TRBJ1-6 TRBV5-1 TRBD1 - TGCGCCAGCAGCTATACAGGGGACCTCGGGATATTACCGAATTCACCCCTCCACTTT CASSYTGDLGILPNSPLHF
TRBJ1-3 TRBV11-3 - - TGTGCCAGCAGCTCACCAGCCAGAGGGGACAACTCTGGAAACACCATATATTTT CASSSPARGDNSGNTIYF
TRBJ2-5 TRBV13 TRBD2 - TGTGCCAGCAGCTTAAGGACTAGCGGGAAAGAGACCCAGTACTTC CASSLRTSGKETQYF
TRBJ2-7 TRBV7-8 TRBD1 - TGTGCCAGCAGCTCTGTAGGACAGGGGGGATACGAGCAGTACTTC CASSSVGQGGYEQYF
TRBJ1-1 TRBV18 - - TGTGCCAGCTCACCAAGGACAGATATTATGATCACTGAAGCTTTCTTT CASSPRTDIMITEAFF
TRBJ2-7 TRBV6-5 TRBD2 - TGTGCCAGCAGTTACGGCGGGAGGGCCTACGAGCAGTACTTC CASSYGGRAYEQYF
TRBJ2-2 TRBV7-8 - - TGTGCCAGCAGCTACGGACATGCCTCAGGCGGGGAGCTGTTTTTT CASSYGHASGGELFF
TRBJ1-5 TRBV19 - few TGTGCCAGTAAACCTGGAGGGGACGGTTACCAGCCCCAGCATTTT CASKPGGDGYQPQHF
TRBJ2-1 TRBV5-4 TRBD2 - TGTGCCAGCAGCTTGGTGGGGGGAGGGCCGGGTGAGCAGTTCTTC CASSLVGGGPGEQFF
TRBJ1-1 TRBV5-4 - once TGTGCCAGCAGCTTGGTCGGGCCAATCCGGGGGAACACTGAAGCTTTCTTT CASSLVGPIRGNTEAFF
TRBJ1-2 TRBV2 TRBD1 once TGTGCCAGCAGTGACGACAGGGGGCGGCCAAATGATGGCTACACCTTC CASSDDRGRPNDGYTF
TRBJ2-6 TRBV19 - - TGTGCCAGTAGCGATGACAGGTCTGGGGCCAACGTCCTGACTTTC CASSDDRSGANVLTF
TRBJ1-2 TRBV19 TRBD1 - TGTGCCAGTAGTATTGGGACAGAAGTATATGGCTACACCTTC CASSIGTEVYGYTF
TRBJ1-4 TRBV30 - - TGTGCCTGGAGTGTAAATGGCGGGGGGCGGGAAAAACTGTTTTTT CAWSVNGGGREKLFF
TRBJ2-2 TRBV7-7 - - TGTGCTAGCAGCTATGCGGGACCGGGGACCGGGGAGCTGTTTTTT CASSYAGPGTGELFF
TRBJ2-1 TRBV6-6 - - TGTGCCAGCCGCTCCGGGGGGCCGGAGCAGTTCTTC CASRSGGPEQFF
TRBJ2-7 TRBV28 TRBD2 - TGTGCCAGCAGTCCGACGGGGGGGCTCGAGCAGTACTTC CASSPTGGLEQYF
TRBJ1-4 TRBV7-9 - - TGTGCCAGCAGCTTAGGCGGACAGTACCACTCAAAACTGTTTTTT CASSLGGQYHSKLFF
TRBJ2-2 TRBV11-3 - - TGTGCCAGCAGCCCTTCGCGACAATCGAACACCGGGGAGCTGTTTTTT CASSPSRQSNTGELFF
TRBJ2-7 TRBV5-1 TRBD1 - TGCGCCAGCAGCTTCGGGACAGGGCACTCCTACGAGCAGTACTTC CASSFGTGHSYEQYF
TRBJ1-5 TRBV2 TRBD1 few TGTGCCAGCGGGGACAGTAATAGCAATCAGCCCCAGCATTTT CASGDSNSNQPQHF
TRBJ2-7 TRBV28 TRBD2 - TGTGCCAGCACCCCGGGTAGCGGGATGTCCTACGAGCAGTACTTC CASTPGSGMSYEQYF
TRBJ2-7 TRBV5-4 - - TGTGCCAGCAGCCAGATGACAGGACCCTACGAGCAGTACTTC CASSQMTGPYEQYF
TRBJ1-2 TRBV28 TRBD1 few TGTGCCAGCAGTCTTCGGACAGGCCGCCATGGCTACACCTTC CASSLRTGRHGYTF
TRBJ1-1 TRBV7-6 - - TGTGCCAGCAGCTTAGAGGCGGGGGCTGGCACTGAAGCTTTCTTT CASSLEAGAGTEAFF
TRBJ2-3 TRBV2 TRBD2 - TGTGCCAGCAGCGACGGACTAGCTCGTTCGGATACGCAGTATTTT CASSDGLARSDTQYF
TRBJ2-3 TRBV27 TRBD2 - TGTGCCAGCCGCTATACTAGCGGGAGGGCCGTAGATACGCAGTATTTT CASRYTSGRAVDTQYF